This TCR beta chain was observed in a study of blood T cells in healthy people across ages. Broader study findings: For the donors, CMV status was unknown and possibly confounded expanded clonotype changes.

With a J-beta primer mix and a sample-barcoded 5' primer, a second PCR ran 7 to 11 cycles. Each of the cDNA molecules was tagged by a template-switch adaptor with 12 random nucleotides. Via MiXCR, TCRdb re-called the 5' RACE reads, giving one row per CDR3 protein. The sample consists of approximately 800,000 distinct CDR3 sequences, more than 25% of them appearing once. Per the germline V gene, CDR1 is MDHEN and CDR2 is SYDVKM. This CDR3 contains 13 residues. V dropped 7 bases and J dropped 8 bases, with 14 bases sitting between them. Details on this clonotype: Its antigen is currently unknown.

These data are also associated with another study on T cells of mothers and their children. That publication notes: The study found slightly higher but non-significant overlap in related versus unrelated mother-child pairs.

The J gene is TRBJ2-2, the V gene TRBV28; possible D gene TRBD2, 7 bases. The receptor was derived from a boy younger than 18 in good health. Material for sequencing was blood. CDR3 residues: CASKGGTVGELFF. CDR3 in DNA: TGTGCCAGCAAGGGGGGGACCGTGGGGGAGCTGTTTTTT.